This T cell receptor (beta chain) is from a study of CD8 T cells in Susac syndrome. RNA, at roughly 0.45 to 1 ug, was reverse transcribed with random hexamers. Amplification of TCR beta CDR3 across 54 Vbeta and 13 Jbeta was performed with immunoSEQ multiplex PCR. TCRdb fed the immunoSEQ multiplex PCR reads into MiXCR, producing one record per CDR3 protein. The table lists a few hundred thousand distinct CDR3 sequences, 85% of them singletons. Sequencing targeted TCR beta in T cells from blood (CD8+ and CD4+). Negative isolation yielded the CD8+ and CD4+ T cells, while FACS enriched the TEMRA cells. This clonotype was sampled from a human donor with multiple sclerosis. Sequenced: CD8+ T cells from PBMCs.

CDR3 in amino acids: CASSPPRVAGANVLTF. The CDR3 nucleotides are TGTGCCAGCAGTCCTCCCAGGGTGGCTGGGGCCAACGTCCTGACTTTC. The chain combines TRBV12-3 or TRBV12-4 with TRBJ2-6, with a weak D call TRBD1 (5 bases). V lost 5 bases and J 2 bases, leaving 13 bases between the germline ends. The CDR3 is 16 residues long.